The 16 T cell receptor beta chains below were found in one sample sequenced in a study of cytomegalovirus exposure and HLA in healthy donors. PCR used 60 Vbeta primers and 13 Jbeta primers. TCRdb's copy holds only in-frame clones and misses some; the assay was immunoSEQ multiplex PCR. The repertoire holds about 110,000 clones, with 77% as singletons. The sequenced material came from PBMCs. Receptors originate from a human donor in good health.

The chain couples TRBV4-1 to TRBJ1-6, with D unresolved. This CDR3 has 14 residues. Trimming shortened V by 0 bases and J by 10 bases, and 10 bases separated the two germline ends. CDR1 and CDR2 (germline): MGHRA, YSYEKL. The CDR3 loop reads CASSQEAGYSPLHF. The CDR3 nucleotides read TGCGCCAGCAGCCAAGAAGCCGGGTACTCACCCCTCCACTTT.

The chain is built from TRBV21-1 and TRBJ2-7; TRBD1 is the table's D call, not checked against the DNA. TRBV21-1 is annotated as a pseudogene. The length of the CDR3 is 14 residues. CDR3 residues: CASSKERGIVLQYF. The CDR3 DNA reads TGTGCCAGCAGCAAAGAGAGGGGGATTGTCTTGCAGTACTTC.

In this sample, this clone turned up a few times. The J gene is TRBJ1-1, the V gene TRBV10-3, with D hard to call. Germline-derived CDR1 and CDR2 are ENHRY and SYGVKD. The CDR3 spans 13 residues. The V end was cut by 6 bases, the J end by 5 bases, with 13 bases between. The CDR3 bases are TGTGCCATCAGCACCGGGTCCGGAACTGAAGCTTTCTTT. Translation gives CAISTGSGTEAFF.

There are a few counts of this clone. The gene calls are TRBV5-1 and TRBJ2-5; D is undetermined. Per germline, CDR1 SGHRS and CDR2 YFSETQ. Trimming shortened V by 1 base and J by 1 base, and 5 bases separated the two germline ends. The CDR3 is 13 residues long. In DNA form, the CDR3 reads TGCGCCAGCAGCTTGTTCAGCCAAGAGACCCAGTACTTC. Protein: CASSLFSQETQYF.

The rearrangement joins TRBV19 to TRBJ2-1, with a tentative D call TRBD2 (6 bases). The CDR3 runs 14 residues. Germline CDR1 LNHDA, CDR2 SQIVND (reference sequence). V lost 7 bases to trimming and J lost 0 bases, with 10 bases between them. Written as DNA, the CDR3 is TGTGCCAGTAAGGAGGGCCTCTCCTACAATGAGCAGTTCTTC. It codes for CASKEGLSYNEQFF.

This clone has just one count. The genes are TRBV5-1 and TRBJ2-2, with a possible D match to TRBD1 (6 bases). The V and J ends lost 1 base and 2 bases respectively, with 9 bases between them. Germline V gives CDR1 SGHRS, CDR2 YFSETQ. The CDR3 is 15 amino acids. The CDR3 bases are TGCGCCAGCAGCTTGTTACAGGGTAACACCGGGGAGCTGTTTTTT. It specifies CASSLLQGNTGELFF.

J is TRBJ2-6 and V is TRBV6-5, with D possibly being TRBD1 (5 bases). CDR3 length: 15 residues. The germline V and J ends were trimmed by 6 bases and 0 bases, with 9 bases remaining between them. Germline V CDR1 and CDR2: MNHEY, SVGAGI. The CDR3 DNA sequence: TGTGCCAGCAGATTCAGGGTCTCTGGGGCCAACGTCCTGACTTTC. It is translated as CASRFRVSGANVLTF.

The chain has TRBV5-1 and TRBJ1-2, with D hard to call. From germline, CDR1 is SGHRS and CDR2 YFSETQ. With 0 bases removed from V and 5 bases from J, the gap between germline ends came to 5 bases. The CDR3 is 12 residues long. The CDR3 DNA sequence: TGCGCCAGCAGCTTGGACGGGTATGGCTACACCTTC. Translated: CASSLDGYGYTF.

V is TRBV28 and J is TRBJ2-2; 10 bases map to TRBD2. The CDR3 contains 14 residues. V shed 7 bases, J shed 7 bases, and the junction held 6 bases outside the gene matches. The germline gives CDR1 MDHEN, CDR2 SYDVKM. CDR3 nucleotide sequence: TGTGCCAGCACCGAAGCGGGGGGGGGCGGGGAGCTGTTTTTT. Protein: CASTEAGGGGELFF.

The V and J genes are TRBV5-1 and TRBJ1-2, with D perhaps TRBD1 (6 bases). Trimming cost V 4 bases and J 8 bases, with 27 bases left between them. The CDR3 is made up of 17 amino acids. Germline V gives CDR1 SGHRS, CDR2 YFSETQ. CDR3 in amino acids: CASSGDLWTARAGGYTF. The CDR3 coding sequence is TGCGCCAGCAGCGGGGATCTCTGGACAGCCCGGGCAGGGGGCTACACCTTC.

This clone was counted only a few times. The chain has TRBV9 and TRBJ1-2; perhaps TRBD1 as D (5 bases). The CDR3 covers 14 residues. V gave up 4 bases and J gave up 7 bases, with 17 bases separating them. From germline, CDR1 is SGDLS and CDR2 YYNGEE. CDR3 in DNA: TGTGCCAGCAGCTCTCAGGGAGGGGCAGGTGGCTACACCTTC. Amino acid sequence: CASSSQGGAGGYTF.

Regarding this clone: This CDR3 is also generated by other DNA sequences in the sample. The CDR3 region is CASSWTSGSYEQYF. The CDR3 nucleotides are TGCGCCAGCAGCTGGACTAGCGGGAGCTACGAGCAGTACTTC. J is TRBJ2-7 and V is TRBV5-1; 13 bases align to TRBD2. CDR1 SGHRS and CDR2 YFSETQ come from the germline V gene. CDR3 size: 14 residues. The ends lost 3 bases at V and 3 bases at J; junction bases unmatched: 0.

The rearrangement links TRBV18 to TRBJ1-5; TRBD1 agrees at 10 bases. The CDR3 consists of 16 residues. The germline CDR1 and CDR2 sequences are KGHSH and LQKENI. Trimming took 1 base from V and 2 from J; bases not matched to a gene: 2. The CDR3 DNA is TGTGCCAGCTCACCACAGGGACAGGGGCGCAATCAGCCCCAGCATTTT. It encodes CASSPQGQGRNQPQHF.

The chain carries TRBV4-2 and TRBJ2-3; 11 bases line up with TRBD2. Trimming took 4 bases from V and 5 from J; bases not matched to a gene: 23. This CDR3 is 21 amino acids long. Looked up from germline, CDR1 is LGHNA and CDR2 is YNFKEQ. The CDR3 DNA reads TGTGCCAGCAGCCTAACCTTCGACCCGGGGCTAGCGGGAGGTCGGAGAGATACGCAGTATTTT. Translating gives CASSLTFDPGLAGGRRDTQYF.

The genes are TRBV6-1 and TRBJ2-2; the match to TRBD1 covers 10 bases. J was trimmed by 8 bases and V by 6 bases; bases with no gene match: 9. This CDR3 spans 15 amino acids. Germline V gene lookup returns CDR1 MNHNS and CDR2 SASEGT. The CDR3 DNA reads as TGTGCCAGCAGCCAAAGCGGGACAGGGGCTGGGGAGCTGTTTTTT. Translation: CASSQSGTGAGELFF.

This chain links TRBV11-1 with TRBJ2-2; 8 nucleotides line up with TRBD1. CDR1 SGHAT and CDR2 FQDESV come from the germline V gene (reference sequence). V lost 5 bases and J lost 5; bases outside the gene matches: 13. The CDR3 is 17 residues long. CDR3 protein: CASSPIRDRLKTGELFF. The CDR3 nucleotides read TGTGCCAGCAGCCCTATCCGGGACAGGCTTAAGACCGGGGAGCTGTTTTTT.